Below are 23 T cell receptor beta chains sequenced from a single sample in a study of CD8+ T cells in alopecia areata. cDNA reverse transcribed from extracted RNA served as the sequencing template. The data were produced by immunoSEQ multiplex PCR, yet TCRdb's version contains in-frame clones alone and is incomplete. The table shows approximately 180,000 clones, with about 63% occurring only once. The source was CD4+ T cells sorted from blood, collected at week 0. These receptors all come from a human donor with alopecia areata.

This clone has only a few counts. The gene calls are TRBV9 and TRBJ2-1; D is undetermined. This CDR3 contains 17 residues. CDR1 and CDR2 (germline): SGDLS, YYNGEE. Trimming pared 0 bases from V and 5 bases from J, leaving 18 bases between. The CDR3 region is CASSVAPPVMGNNEQFF. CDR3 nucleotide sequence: TGTGCCAGCAGCGTAGCCCCACCAGTAATGGGAAACAATGAGCAGTTCTTC.

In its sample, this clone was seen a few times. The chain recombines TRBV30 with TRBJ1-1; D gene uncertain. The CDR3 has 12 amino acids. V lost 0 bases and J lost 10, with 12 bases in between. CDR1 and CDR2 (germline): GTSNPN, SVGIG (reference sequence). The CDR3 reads CAWSVSELAAFF. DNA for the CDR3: TGTGCCTGGAGTGTCTCGGAGCTGGCAGCTTTCTTT.

The CDR3 here is CASSPPRTDTQYF. The CDR3 nucleotides read TGTGCCAGCTCACCACCCCGCACAGATACGCAGTATTTT. The chain couples TRBV18 to TRBJ2-3; D not resolved. CDR3 size: 13 residues. Between the trimmed V and J ends, which lost 0 bases and 1 base, there was a span of 2 bases. Germline CDR1 KGHSH, CDR2 LQKENI.

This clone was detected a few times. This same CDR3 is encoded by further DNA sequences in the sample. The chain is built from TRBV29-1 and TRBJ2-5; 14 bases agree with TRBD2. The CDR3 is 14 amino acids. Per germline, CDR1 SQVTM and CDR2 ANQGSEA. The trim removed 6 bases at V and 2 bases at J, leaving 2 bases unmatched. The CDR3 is CSVGLAGGQETQYF. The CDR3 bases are TGCAGCGTAGGACTAGCGGGGGGTCAAGAGACCCAGTACTTC.

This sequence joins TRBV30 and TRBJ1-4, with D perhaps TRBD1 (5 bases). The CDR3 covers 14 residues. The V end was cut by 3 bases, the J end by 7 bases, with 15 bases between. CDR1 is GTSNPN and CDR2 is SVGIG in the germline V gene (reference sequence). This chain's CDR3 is CAWRIPGRSEKLFF. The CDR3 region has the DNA TGTGCCTGGAGGATCCCGGGACGGAGTGAAAAACTGTTTTTT.

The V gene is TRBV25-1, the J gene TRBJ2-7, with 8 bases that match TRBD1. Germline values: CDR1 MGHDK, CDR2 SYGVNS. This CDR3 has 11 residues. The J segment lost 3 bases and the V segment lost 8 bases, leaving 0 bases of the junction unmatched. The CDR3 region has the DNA TGTGCCAGCGGACAGGGCTACGAGCAGTACTTC. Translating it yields CASGQGYEQYF.

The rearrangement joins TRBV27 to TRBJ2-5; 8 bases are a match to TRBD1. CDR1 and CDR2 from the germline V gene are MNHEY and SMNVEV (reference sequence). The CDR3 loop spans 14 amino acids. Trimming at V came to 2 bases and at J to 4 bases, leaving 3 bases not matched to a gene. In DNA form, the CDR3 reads TGTGCCAGCAGTTTACTACAGGGGGGAGAGACCCAGTACTTC. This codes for CASSLLQGGETQYF.

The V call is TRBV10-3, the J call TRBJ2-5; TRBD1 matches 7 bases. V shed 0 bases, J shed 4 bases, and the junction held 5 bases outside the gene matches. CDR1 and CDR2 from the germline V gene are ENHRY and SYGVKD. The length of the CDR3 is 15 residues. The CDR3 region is CAISESTGLGETQYF. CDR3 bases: TGTGCCATCAGTGAGTCGACAGGGTTGGGAGAGACCCAGTACTTC.

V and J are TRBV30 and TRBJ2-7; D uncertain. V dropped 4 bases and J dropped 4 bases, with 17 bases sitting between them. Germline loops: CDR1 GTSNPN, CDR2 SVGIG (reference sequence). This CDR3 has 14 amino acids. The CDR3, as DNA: TGTGCCTGGACCCTTCCGGGCCGCCGGTACGAGCAGTACTTC. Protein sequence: CAWTLPGRRYEQYF.

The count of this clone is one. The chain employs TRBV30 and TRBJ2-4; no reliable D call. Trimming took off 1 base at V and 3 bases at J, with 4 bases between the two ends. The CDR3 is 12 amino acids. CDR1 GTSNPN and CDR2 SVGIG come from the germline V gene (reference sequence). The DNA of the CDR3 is TGTGCCTGGAGTGCGGGCAAAAACATTCAGTACTTC. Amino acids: CAWSAGKNIQYF. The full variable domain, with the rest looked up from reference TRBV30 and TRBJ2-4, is SQTIHQWPATLVQPVGSPLSLECTVEGTSNPNLYWYRQAAGRGLQLLFYSVGIGQISSEVPQNLSASRPQDRQFILSSKKLLLSDSGFYLCAWSAGKNIQYFGAGTRLSVL.

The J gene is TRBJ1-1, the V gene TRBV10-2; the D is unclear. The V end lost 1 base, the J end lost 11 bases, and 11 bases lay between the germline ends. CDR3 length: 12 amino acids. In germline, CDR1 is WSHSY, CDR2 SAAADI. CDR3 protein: CASSEFEGEAFF. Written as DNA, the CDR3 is TGCGCCAGCAGTGAGTTTGAGGGAGAGGCTTTCTTT.

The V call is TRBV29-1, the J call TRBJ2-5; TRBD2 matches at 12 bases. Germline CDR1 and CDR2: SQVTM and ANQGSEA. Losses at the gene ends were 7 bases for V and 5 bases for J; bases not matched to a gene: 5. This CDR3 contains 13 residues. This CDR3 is CSGRTSGAETQYF. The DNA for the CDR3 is TGCAGCGGTCGGACTAGCGGGGCGGAGACCCAGTACTTC.

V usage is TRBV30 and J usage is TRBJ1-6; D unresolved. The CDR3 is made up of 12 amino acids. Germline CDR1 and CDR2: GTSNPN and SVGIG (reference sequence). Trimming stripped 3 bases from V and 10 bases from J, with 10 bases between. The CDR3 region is CAWSDFGSPLHF. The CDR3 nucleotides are TGTGCCTGGAGCGATTTTGGATCACCCCTCCACTTT.

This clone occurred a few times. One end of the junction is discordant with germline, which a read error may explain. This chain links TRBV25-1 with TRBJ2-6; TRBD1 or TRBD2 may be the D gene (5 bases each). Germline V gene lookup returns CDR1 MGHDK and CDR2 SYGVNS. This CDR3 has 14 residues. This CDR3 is CAGSGDAGANVLTF. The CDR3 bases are TGTGCCGGCAGTGGGGACGCTGGGGCCAACGTCCTGACTTTC.

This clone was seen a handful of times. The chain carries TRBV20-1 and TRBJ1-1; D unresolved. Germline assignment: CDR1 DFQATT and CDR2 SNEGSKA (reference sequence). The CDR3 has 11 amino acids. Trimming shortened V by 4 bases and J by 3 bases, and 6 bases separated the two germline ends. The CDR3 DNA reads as TGCAGTGCTAAGAGGGACACTGAAGCTTTCTTT. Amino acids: CSAKRDTEAFF.

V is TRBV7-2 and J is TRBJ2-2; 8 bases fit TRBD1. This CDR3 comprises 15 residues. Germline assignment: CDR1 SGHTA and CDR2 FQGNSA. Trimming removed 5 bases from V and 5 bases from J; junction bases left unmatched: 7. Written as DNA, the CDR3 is TGTGCCAGCAGCCGGACAGGGTCAAGTACCGGGGAGCTGTTTTTT. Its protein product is CASSRTGSSTGELFF.

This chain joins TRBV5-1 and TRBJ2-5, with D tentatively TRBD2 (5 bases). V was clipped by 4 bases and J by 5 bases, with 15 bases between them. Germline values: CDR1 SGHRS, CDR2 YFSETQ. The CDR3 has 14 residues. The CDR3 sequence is CASSATLGAETQYF. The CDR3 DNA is TGCGCCAGCAGCGCGACCCTGGGAGCGGAGACCCAGTACTTC.

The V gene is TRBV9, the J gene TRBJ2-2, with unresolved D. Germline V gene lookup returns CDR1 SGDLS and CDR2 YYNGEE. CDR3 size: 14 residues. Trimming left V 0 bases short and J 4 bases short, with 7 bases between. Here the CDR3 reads CASSVEQFTGELFF. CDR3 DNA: TGTGCCAGCAGCGTAGAACAGTTCACCGGGGAGCTGTTTTTT.

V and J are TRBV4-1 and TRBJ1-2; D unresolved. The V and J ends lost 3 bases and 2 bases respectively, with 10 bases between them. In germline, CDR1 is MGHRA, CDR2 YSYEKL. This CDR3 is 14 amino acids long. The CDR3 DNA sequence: TGCGCCAGCAGCCATGGCTTAGCAAACTATGGCTACACCTTC. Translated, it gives CASSHGLANYGYTF.

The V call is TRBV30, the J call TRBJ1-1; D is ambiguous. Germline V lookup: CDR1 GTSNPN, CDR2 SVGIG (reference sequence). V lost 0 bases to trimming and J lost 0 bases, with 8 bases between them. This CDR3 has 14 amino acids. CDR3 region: CAWSVNVMNTEAFF. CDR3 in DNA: TGTGCCTGGAGTGTTAACGTTATGAACACTGAAGCTTTCTTT.

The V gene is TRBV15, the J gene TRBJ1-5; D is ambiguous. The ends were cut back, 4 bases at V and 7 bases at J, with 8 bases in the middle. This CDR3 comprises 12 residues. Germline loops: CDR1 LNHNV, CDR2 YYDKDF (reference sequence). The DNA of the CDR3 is TGTGCCACCAGCAATTCCGTGCAGCCCCAGCATTTT. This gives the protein CATSNSVQPQHF. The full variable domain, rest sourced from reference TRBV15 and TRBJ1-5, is DAMVIQNPRYQVTQFGKPVTLSCSQTLNHNVMYWYQQKSSQAPKLLFHYYDKDFNNEADTPDNFQSRRPNTSFCFLDIRSPGLGDTAMYLCATSNSVQPQHFGDGTRLSIL.

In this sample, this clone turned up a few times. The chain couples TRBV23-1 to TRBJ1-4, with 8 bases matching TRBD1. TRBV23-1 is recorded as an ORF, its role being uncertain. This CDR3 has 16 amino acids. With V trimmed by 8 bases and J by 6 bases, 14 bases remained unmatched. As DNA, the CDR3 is TGCGCCAGCTCACCCGAGTCAGGGGGCGGAGATGAAAAACTGTTTTTT. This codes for CASSPESGGGDEKLFF.

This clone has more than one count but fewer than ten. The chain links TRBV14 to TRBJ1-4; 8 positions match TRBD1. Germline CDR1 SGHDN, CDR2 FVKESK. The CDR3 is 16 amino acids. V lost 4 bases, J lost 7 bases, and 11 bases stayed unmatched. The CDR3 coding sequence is TGTGCCAGCAGCCCAATCGGACAGGGACCGACTGAAAAACTGTTTTTT. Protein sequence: CASSPIGQGPTEKLFF.